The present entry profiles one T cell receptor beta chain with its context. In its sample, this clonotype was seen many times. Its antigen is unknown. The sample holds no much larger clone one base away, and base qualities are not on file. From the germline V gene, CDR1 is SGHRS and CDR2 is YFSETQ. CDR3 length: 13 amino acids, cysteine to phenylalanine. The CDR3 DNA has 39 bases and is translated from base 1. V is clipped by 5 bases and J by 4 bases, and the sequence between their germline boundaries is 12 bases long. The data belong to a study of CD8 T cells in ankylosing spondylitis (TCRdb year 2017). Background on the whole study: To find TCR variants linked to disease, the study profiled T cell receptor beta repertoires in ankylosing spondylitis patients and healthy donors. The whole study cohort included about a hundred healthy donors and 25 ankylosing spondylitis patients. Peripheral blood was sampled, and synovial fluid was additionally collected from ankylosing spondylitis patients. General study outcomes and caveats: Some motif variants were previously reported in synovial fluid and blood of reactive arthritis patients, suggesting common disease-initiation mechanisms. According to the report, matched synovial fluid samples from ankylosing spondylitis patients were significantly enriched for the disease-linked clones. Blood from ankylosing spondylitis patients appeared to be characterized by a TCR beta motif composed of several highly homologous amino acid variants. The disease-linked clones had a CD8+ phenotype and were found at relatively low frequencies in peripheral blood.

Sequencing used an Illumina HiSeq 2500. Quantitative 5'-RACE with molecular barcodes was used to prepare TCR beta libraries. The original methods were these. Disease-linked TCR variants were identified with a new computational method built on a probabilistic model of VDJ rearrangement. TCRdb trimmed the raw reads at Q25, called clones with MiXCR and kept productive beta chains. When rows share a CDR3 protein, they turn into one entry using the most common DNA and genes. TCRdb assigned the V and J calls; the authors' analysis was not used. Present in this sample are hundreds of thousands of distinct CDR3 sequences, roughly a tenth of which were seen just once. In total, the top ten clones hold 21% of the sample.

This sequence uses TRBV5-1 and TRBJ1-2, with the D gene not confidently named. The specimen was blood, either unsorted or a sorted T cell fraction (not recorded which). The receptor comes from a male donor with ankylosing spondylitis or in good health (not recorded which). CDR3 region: CASSSDPFYGYTF. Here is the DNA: TGCGCCAGCAGTTCGGACCCATTCTATGGCTACACCTTC.